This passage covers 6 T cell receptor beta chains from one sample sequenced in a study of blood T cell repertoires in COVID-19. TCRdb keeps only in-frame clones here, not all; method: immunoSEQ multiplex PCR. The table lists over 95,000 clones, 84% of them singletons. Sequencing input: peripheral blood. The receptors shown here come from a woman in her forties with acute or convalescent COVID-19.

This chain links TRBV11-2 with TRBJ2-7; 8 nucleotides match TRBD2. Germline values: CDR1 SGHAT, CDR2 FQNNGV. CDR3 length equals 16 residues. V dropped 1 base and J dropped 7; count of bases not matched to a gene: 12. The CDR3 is CASSLGVGGAGFEQYF. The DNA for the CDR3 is TGTGCCAGCAGCTTAGGAGTCGGGGGGGCCGGGTTTGAGCAGTACTTC.

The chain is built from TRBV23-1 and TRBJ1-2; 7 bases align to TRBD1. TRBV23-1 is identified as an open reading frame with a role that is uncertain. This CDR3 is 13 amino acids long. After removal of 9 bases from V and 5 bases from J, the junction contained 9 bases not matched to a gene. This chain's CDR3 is CARYTGAFYGYTF. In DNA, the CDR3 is TGCGCCAGATATACAGGGGCCTTTTATGGCTACACCTTC.

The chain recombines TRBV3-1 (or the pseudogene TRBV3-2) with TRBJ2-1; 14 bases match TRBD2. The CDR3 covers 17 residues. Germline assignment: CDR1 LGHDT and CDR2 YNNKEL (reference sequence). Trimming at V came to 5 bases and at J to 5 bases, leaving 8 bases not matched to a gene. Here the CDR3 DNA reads TGTGCCAGCAGCTCTCGACTAGCGGGGGGGCTTGACAATGAGCAGTTCTTC. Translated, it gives CASSSRLAGGLDNEQFF.

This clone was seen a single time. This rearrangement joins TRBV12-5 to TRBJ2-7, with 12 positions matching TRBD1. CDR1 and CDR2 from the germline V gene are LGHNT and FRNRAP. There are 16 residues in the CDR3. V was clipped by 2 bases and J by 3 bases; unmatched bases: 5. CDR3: CASGLPGTGGVYEQYF. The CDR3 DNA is TGTGCTAGTGGTTTGCCCGGGACAGGGGGCGTCTACGAGCAGTACTTC.

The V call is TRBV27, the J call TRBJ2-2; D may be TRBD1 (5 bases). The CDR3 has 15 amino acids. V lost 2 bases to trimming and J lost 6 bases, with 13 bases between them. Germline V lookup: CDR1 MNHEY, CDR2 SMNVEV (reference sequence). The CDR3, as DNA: TGTGCCAGCAGTTTAGCAGGGATGATTGCCGGGGAGCTGTTTTTT. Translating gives CASSLAGMIAGELFF.

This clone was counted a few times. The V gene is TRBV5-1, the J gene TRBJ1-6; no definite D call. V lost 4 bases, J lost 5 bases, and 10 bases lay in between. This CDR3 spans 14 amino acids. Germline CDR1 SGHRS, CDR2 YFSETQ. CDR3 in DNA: TGCGCCAGCAGCCCCCAGGTGGATAATTCACCCCTCCACTTT. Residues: CASSPQVDNSPLHF.